This T cell receptor beta chain comes out of a study of T-cell reconstitution after alpha-beta-depleted transplantation in children. Study-wide findings and caveats: After transplant, high TCRbeta diversity at day 60 in some patients arose from surviving recipient T cells and thymic progenitors.

This clonotype was counted ten times or more. Antigen specificity is unknown. CDR3 length equals 17 residues. In germline, CDR1 is SEHNR, CDR2 FQNEAQ (reference sequence). Unmatched junction bases numbered 8, after V lost 5 bases and J lost 2 bases. The library targeted TCRbeta and was prepared with unique molecular identifiers. One entry per CDR3 protein results from TCRdb running MiXCR on the PCR reads. The sample shows some 6,900 distinct CDR3 sequences, under 7% of them seen only once. This chain uses TRBV7-9 with TRBJ2-1; 11 bases line up with TRBD2. The source of this sequence is a child under two years old who had a stem cell transplant for acute myeloid leukemia, so the T cells may come from the graft donor. The specimen was PBMCs, mostly from graft donor cells, collected 180 days after TCRalphabeta/CD19-depleted stem cell transplant. The CDR3 DNA sequence: TGTGCCAGCAGCCCACCCGGGACTAGCGGTACCTACAATGAGCAGTTCTTC. It encodes CASSPPGTSGTYNEQFF.